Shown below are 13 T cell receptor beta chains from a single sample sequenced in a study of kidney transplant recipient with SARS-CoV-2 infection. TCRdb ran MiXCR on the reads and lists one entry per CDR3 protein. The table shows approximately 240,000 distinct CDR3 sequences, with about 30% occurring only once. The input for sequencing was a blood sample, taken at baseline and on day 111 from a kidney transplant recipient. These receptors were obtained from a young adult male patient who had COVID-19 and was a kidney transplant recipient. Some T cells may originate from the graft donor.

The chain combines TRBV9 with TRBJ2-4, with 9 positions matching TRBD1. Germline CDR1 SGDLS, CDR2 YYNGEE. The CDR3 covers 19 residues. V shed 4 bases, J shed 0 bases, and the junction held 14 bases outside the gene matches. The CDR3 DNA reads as TGTGCCAGCAGCCCAGAGAGAAGACAGGGGGGGGTAGCCAAAAACATTCAGTACTTC. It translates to CASSPERRQGGVAKNIQYF.

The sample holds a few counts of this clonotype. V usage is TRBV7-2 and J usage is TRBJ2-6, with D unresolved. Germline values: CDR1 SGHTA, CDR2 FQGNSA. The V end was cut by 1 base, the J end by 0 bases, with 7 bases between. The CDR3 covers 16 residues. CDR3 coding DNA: TGTGCCAGCAGCTTAGGTCCTATCTCTGGGGCCAACGTCCTGACTTTC. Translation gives CASSLGPISGANVLTF.

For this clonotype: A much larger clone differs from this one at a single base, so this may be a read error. The DNA for the CDR3 is TGTGCCAGCAGTGGGAGCCAGGAATGTAGAAAGACCTATGGCTGCACCTTC. Amino acids: CASSGSQECRKTYGCTF. The J gene is TRBJ1-2, the V gene TRBV6-5; D unresolved. The V gene's germline CDR1 is MNHEY and CDR2 SVGAGI. This CDR3 comprises 17 residues.

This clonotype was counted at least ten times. In DNA form, the CDR3 reads TGCAGTGCTATGGAGAACAGGGAAAACACCATATATTTT. It specifies CSAMENRENTIYF. The chain has TRBV20-1 and TRBJ1-3; tentative D call: TRBD1 (6 bases). Trimming cost V 4 bases and J 6 bases, with 13 bases left between them. The CDR3 runs to 13 residues. Germline V CDR1 and CDR2: DFQATT, SNEGSKA (reference sequence).

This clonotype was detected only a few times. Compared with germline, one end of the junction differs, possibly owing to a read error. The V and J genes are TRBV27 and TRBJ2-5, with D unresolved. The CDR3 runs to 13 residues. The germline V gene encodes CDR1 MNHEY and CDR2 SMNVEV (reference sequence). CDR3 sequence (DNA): TGTGCCAGCAGTCTCACAAGACAAGGGACCCAGTACTTC. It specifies CASSLTRQGTQYF.

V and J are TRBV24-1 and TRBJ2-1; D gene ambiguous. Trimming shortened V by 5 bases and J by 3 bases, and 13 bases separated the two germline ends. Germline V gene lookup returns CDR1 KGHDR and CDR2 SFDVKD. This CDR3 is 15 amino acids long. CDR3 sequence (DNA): TGTGCCACCAGTGGCCCCACTCTTCTCTACAATGAGCAGTTCTTC. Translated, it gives CATSGPTLLYNEQFF.

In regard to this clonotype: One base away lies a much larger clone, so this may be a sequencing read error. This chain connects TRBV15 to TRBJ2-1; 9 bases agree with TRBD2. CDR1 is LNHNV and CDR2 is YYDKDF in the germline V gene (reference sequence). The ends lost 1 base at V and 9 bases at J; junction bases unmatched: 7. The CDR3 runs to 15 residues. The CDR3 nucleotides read TGTGCCACCAGCAGAGTTGATAGCGGGAGTAGTGAGCAGTTCTTC. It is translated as CATSRVDSGSSEQFF.

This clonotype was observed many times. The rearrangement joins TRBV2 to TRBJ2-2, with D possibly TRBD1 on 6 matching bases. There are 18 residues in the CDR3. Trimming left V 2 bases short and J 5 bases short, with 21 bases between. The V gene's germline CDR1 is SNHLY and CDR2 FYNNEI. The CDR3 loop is CASSERPPTGSNTGELFF. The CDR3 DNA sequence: TGTGCCAGCAGTGAACGGCCCCCTACAGGGTCTAATACCGGGGAGCTGTTTTTT.

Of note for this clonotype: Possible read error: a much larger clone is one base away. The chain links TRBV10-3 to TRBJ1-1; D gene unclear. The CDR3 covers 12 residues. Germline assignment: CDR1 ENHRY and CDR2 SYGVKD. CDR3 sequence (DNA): TGTACCATCAGTGAAAGTAGGACTGAAGCTTTCTTT. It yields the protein CTISESRTEAFF.

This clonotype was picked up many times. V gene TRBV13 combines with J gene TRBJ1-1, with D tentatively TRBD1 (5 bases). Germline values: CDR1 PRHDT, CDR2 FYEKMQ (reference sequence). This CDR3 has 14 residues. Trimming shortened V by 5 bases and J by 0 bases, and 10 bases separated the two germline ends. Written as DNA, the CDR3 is TGTGCCAGCAGCCTCGGACATCTGAACACTGAAGCTTTCTTT. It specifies CASSLGHLNTEAFF.

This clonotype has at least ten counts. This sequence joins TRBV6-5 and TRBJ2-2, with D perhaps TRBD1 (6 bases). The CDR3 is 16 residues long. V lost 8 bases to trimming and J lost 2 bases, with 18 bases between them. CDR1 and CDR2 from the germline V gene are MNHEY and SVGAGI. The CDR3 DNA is TGTGCCAGCCTCCGAGCCCGGGACACAAACACCGGGGAGCTGTTTTTT. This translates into CASLRARDTNTGELFF.

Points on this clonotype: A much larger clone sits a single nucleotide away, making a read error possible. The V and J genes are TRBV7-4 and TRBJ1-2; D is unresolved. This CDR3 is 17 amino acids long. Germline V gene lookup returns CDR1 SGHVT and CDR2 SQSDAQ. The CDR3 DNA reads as TGTGCCAGCAGCGGGCGATTTTCAGCTCGAAAGACCTATGGCTACATCTTC. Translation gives CASSGRFSARKTYGYIF.

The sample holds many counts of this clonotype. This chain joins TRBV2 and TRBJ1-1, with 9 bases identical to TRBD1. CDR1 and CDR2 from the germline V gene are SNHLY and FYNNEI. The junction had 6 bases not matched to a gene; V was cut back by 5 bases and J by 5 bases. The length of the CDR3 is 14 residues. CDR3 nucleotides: TGTGCCAGCAGTATCGACAGGGGGGGGACTGAAGCTTTCTTT. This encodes CASSIDRGGTEAFF.